The 28 T cell receptor beta chains in this list originate from one sample, sequenced in a study of T cell responses to AZD1222 COVID-19 vaccine. Data came from immunoSEQ multiplex PCR; TCRdb stores just in-frame clones and leaves some out. The table has 100,000 to 150,000 clones, over 80% seen once. Sequencing was performed on peripheral blood, taken on day 0 of AZD1222 vaccination. The receptors were sampled from an adult in good health.

The chain links TRBV14 to TRBJ2-7; 7 positions agree with TRBD2. CDR1 SGHDN and CDR2 FVKESK come from the germline V gene. After removal of 5 bases from V and 2 bases from J, the junction contained 0 bases not matched to a gene. This CDR3 has 12 residues. Here the CDR3 DNA reads TGTGCCAGCAGCGGGGGGGCCTACGAGCAGTACTTC. As protein: CASSGGAYEQYF.

This clone was counted a few times. This chain connects TRBV5-6 to TRBJ2-3; D possibly corresponds to TRBD2 (5 bases). CDR1 is SGHDT and CDR2 is YYEEEE in the germline V gene. Trimming stripped 2 bases from V and 1 base from J, with 8 bases between. The CDR3 sequence is 14 residues long. The CDR3, as DNA: TGTGCCAGCAGCTTACTAGACGGCACAGATACGCAGTATTTT. It translates to CASSLLDGTDTQYF.

V and J are TRBV4-2 and TRBJ2-3, with D perhaps TRBD2 (6 bases). The CDR3 spans 16 residues. V was pared by 1 base and J by 4 bases, with 15 bases between. Per the germline V gene, CDR1 is LGHNA and CDR2 is YNFKEQ. The CDR3: CASSQGIGGTSDTQYF. The CDR3 DNA reads as TGTGCCAGCAGCCAAGGAATCGGGGGAACCTCAGATACGCAGTATTTT.

V usage is TRBV20-1 and J usage is TRBJ1-1; no clear D gene. The CDR3 covers 12 residues. V dropped 4 bases and J dropped 0 bases, with 6 bases sitting between them. Germline V lookup: CDR1 DFQATT, CDR2 SNEGSKA (reference sequence). CDR3 residues: CSATDMNTEAFF. The CDR3 region has the DNA TGCAGTGCTACTGACATGAACACTGAAGCTTTCTTT.

Worth noting for this clone: Other DNA sequences of this sample code for an identical CDR3. The chain recombines TRBV5-1 with TRBJ1-5; 10 bases match TRBD1. V lost 3 bases and J lost 4; bases outside the gene matches: 1. This CDR3 is built from 14 residues. Germline V gene sequence: CDR1 SGHRS, CDR2 YFSETQ. The CDR3 reads CASSSGQGNQPQHF. The DNA for the CDR3 is TGCGCCAGCAGCTCGGGACAGGGGAATCAGCCCCAGCATTTT.

This sequence joins TRBV30 and TRBJ2-3; tentative D call: TRBD2 (5 bases). The V gene's germline CDR1 is GTSNPN and CDR2 SVGIG (reference sequence). Trimming stripped 4 bases from V and 2 bases from J, with 10 bases between. This CDR3 has 13 amino acids. The CDR3 DNA reads as TGTGCCTGGACCACGGACTCCACAGATACGCAGTATTTT. This encodes CAWTTDSTDTQYF.

The gene calls are TRBV10-1 and TRBJ2-3, with a possible D match to TRBD2 (5 bases). The germline V gene encodes CDR1 WNHNN and CDR2 SYGVQD (reference sequence). The CDR3 runs to 13 residues. V was cut by 0 bases and J by 9 bases, with 10 bases left in between. The CDR3 nucleotides read TGCGCCAGCAGTGAGTCTACGAGCGGCACGCAGTATTTT. It codes for CASSESTSGTQYF.

The chain combines TRBV7-2 with TRBJ1-1; maybe TRBD1 (5 bases). The CDR3 extends over 15 amino acids. V was pared by 0 bases and J by 5 bases, with 13 bases between. Per germline, CDR1 SGHTA and CDR2 FQGNSA. The DNA of the CDR3 is TGTGCCAGCAGCTTAGCACCCCAGGGCGGAACTGAAGCTTTCTTT. Protein sequence: CASSLAPQGGTEAFF.

V gene TRBV15 combines with J gene TRBJ2-2; the match to TRBD1 covers 7 bases. Looked up from germline, CDR1 is LNHNV and CDR2 is YYDKDF (reference sequence). The CDR3 is made up of 16 amino acids. The trim removed 1 base at V and 4 bases at J, leaving 6 bases unmatched. Here the CDR3 DNA reads TGTGCCACCAGCAGAGGGACAGGTCGTGGCACCGGGGAGCTGTTTTTT. This gives the protein CATSRGTGRGTGELFF.

The chain links TRBV13 to TRBJ2-5, with 8 bases lining up with TRBD1. The ends lost 1 base at V and 2 bases at J; junction bases unmatched: 6. This CDR3 comprises 16 residues. Germline V gives CDR1 PRHDT, CDR2 FYEKMQ (reference sequence). The DNA of the CDR3 is TGTGCCAGCAGCTTAGTAGTGAGGACAGGGCAAGAGACCCAGTACTTC. Translation gives CASSLVVRTGQETQYF.

This clone occurred once. The V call is TRBV6-2 or TRBV6-3, the J call TRBJ1-1, with TRBD1 as a possible D gene (5 bases). CDR3 length: 15 amino acids. CDR1 is MNHEY and CDR2 is SVGEGT in the germline V gene. Trimming took 2 bases from V and 6 from J, leaving 16 bases between them. As DNA, the CDR3 is TGTGCCAGCAGTTACACTCAGGGTGCCCAGCCTGAAGCTTTCTTT. This encodes CASSYTQGAQPEAFF.

The chain links TRBV29-1 to TRBJ2-1, with 11 positions matching TRBD2. This CDR3 is built from 13 residues. V lost 7 bases and J lost 5; bases outside the gene matches: 4. Germline-derived CDR1 and CDR2 are SQVTM and ANQGSEA. The CDR3 DNA sequence: TGCAGCGCCGAGGGACTAGCGGACAATGAGCAGTTCTTC. Encoded protein: CSAEGLADNEQFF.

The CDR3 region has the DNA TGTGCCAGCAGCTTGGGGGGGTACTATGGCTACACCTTC. This sequence encodes CASSLGGYYGYTF. J is TRBJ1-2 and V is TRBV5-6; a weak D match, TRBD1 (5 bases). Trimming shortened V by 0 bases and J by 3 bases, and 6 bases separated the two germline ends. This CDR3 spans 13 amino acids. Per the germline V gene, CDR1 is SGHDT and CDR2 is YYEEEE.

V usage is TRBV25-1 and J usage is TRBJ1-4, with a tentative D call TRBD1 (6 bases). Trimming pared 5 bases from V and 7 bases from J, leaving 17 bases between. In germline, CDR1 is MGHDK, CDR2 SYGVNS. The CDR3 has 15 residues. Written as DNA, the CDR3 is TGTGCCAGCAGTCAAGGGGCAGGGGAAAGTGAAAAACTGTTTTTT. Its translation is CASSQGAGESEKLFF.

This chain uses TRBV5-1 with TRBJ2-2, with 8 bases lining up with TRBD2. Trimming took 0 bases from V and 7 from J; bases not matched to a gene: 5. Germline CDR1 reads SGHRS; CDR2 reads YFSETQ. There are 15 residues in the CDR3. The CDR3 coding sequence is TGCGCCAGCAGCTTGGCCGGGGGGGCCGTCGGGGAGCTGTTTTTT. It is translated as CASSLAGGAVGELFF.

The chain couples TRBV11-2 to TRBJ2-7; TRBD2 matches at 13 bases. The CDR3 contains 16 residues. The germline V gene has CDR1 SGHAT and CDR2 FQNNGV. The V and J ends lost 5 bases and 0 bases, in that order; junction bases with no gene match: 4. The CDR3 region is CASSPGLAGASYEQYF. The CDR3 DNA reads TGTGCCAGCAGCCCAGGACTAGCGGGAGCCTCCTACGAGCAGTACTTC.

The chain couples TRBV18 to TRBJ2-3, with 9 bases fitting TRBD2. V lost 3 bases to trimming and J lost 2 bases; unmatched junction nucleotides: 6. CDR3 length: 16 amino acids. CDR1 is KGHSH, CDR2 LQKENI, per germline. The CDR3 DNA is TGTGCCAGCTCACCCGCTGGCGGGAGGGCCACAGATACGCAGTATTTT. Protein: CASSPAGGRATDTQYF.

This sequence joins TRBV11-2 and TRBJ1-6; 9 positions agree with TRBD1. CDR1 and CDR2 (germline): SGHAT, FQNNGV. V was pared by 5 bases and J by 7 bases, with 6 bases of the junction left unmatched. The CDR3 contains 15 residues. This CDR3 is CASSDPGTGNSPLHF. Here the CDR3 DNA reads TGTGCCAGCAGCGATCCCGGGACAGGGAATTCACCCCTCCACTTT. Supplemented by reference TRBV11-2 and TRBJ1-6, the full variable domain reads EAGVAQSPRYKIIEKRQSVAFWCNPISGHATLYWYQQILGQGPKLLIQFQNNGVVDDSQLPKDRFSAERLKGVDSTLKIQPAKLEDSAVYLCASSDPGTGNSPLHFGNGTRLTVT.

The V call is TRBV5-1, the J call TRBJ2-7; D uncertain. With 1 base removed from V and 3 bases from J, the gap between germline ends came to 11 bases. The CDR3 has 14 residues. Per germline, CDR1 SGHRS and CDR2 YFSETQ. CDR3 bases: TGCGCCAGCAGCTTGACACGGACGAACTACGAGCAGTACTTC. This codes for CASSLTRTNYEQYF.

This chain joins TRBV15 and TRBJ2-3; D gene ambiguous. CDR3 length equals 15 residues. Germline values: CDR1 LNHNV, CDR2 YYDKDF (reference sequence). Between the trimmed V and J ends, which lost 4 bases and 0 bases, there was a span of 11 bases. CDR3 nucleotides: TGTGCCACCAGCATCAGACTCGGTAGCACAGATACGCAGTATTTT. Its translation: CATSIRLGSTDTQYF.

This chain uses TRBV28 with TRBJ1-3; the D gene is possibly TRBD1 (6 bases). Germline CDR1 MDHEN, CDR2 SYDVKM. This CDR3 is 16 amino acids long. Trimming took 2 bases from V and 4 from J, leaving 15 bases between them. CDR3 DNA: TGTGCCAGCAGTTTACCAGGGGCGACGGTAGGAAACACCATATATTTT. This encodes CASSLPGATVGNTIYF.

This rearrangement joins TRBV9 to TRBJ1-3; a weak D match, TRBD1 (6 bases). Trimming stripped 1 base from V and 0 bases from J, with 11 bases between. Germline CDR1 reads SGDLS; CDR2 reads YYNGEE. The CDR3 is 16 amino acids. CDR3 DNA sequence: TGTGCCAGCAGCGTACTTGGACAGATCTCTGGAAACACCATATATTTT. Translating gives CASSVLGQISGNTIYF.

DNA of the CDR3: TGTGCCAGCAGCTTAGGGGGGTATGGCTACACCTTC. Residues: CASSLGGYGYTF. The chain couples TRBV7-9 to TRBJ1-2, with D possibly matching TRBD1 (5 bases). Trimming removed 1 base at V and 5 bases at J, with 5 bases between. Germline CDR1 reads SEHNR; CDR2 reads FQNEAQ (reference sequence). This CDR3 has 12 amino acids.

V usage is TRBV6-5 and J usage is TRBJ2-1; 7 nucleotides agree with TRBD2. There are 15 residues in the CDR3. Germline loops: CDR1 MNHEY, CDR2 SVGAGI. Trimming removed 5 bases from V and 4 bases from J; junction bases left unmatched: 8. CDR3 sequence (DNA): TGTGCCAGCAGTCGTGGGCGGGAGAGTTACAATGAGCAGTTCTTC. Its translation: CASSRGRESYNEQFF.

V gene TRBV5-4 combines with J gene TRBJ1-2; possible D gene TRBD1, 6 bases. The V gene lost 2 bases and the J gene lost 2 bases, with 10 bases spanning the gap. The CDR3 covers 14 residues. Germline-derived CDR1 and CDR2 are SGHNT and YYREEE (reference sequence). For the CDR3, the DNA is TGTGCCAGCAGCTTTACAGGGTCCAACTATGGCTACACCTTC. Translated: CASSFTGSNYGYTF.

This chain uses TRBV9 with TRBJ2-6, with a weak D call TRBD1 (5 bases). CDR1 is SGDLS, CDR2 YYNGEE, per germline. CDR3 length: 18 amino acids. V lost 0 bases and J 0 bases, leaving 13 bases between the germline ends. Here the CDR3 reads CASSVEGLRNSGANVLTF. The CDR3 nucleotides are TGTGCCAGCAGCGTAGAGGGGTTAAGGAACTCTGGGGCCAACGTCCTGACTTTC.

The rearrangement joins TRBV5-5 to TRBJ2-7, with TRBD1 identical over 8 bases. Germline CDR1 is SGHKS and CDR2 is YYEKEE (reference sequence). CDR3 size: 14 residues. The V gene end was trimmed by 4 bases and the J gene end by 6 bases; junction bases not matched to a gene: 9. The CDR3 nucleotides are TGTGCCAGCAGCCGGGGGCAGGGGGCGAGCGAGCAGTACTTC. Translation: CASSRGQGASEQYF. Using reference TRBV5-5 and TRBJ2-7 for the parts outside the CDR3, the full variable domain is DAGVTQSPTHLIKTRGQQVTLRCSPISGHKSVSWYQQVLGQGPQFIFQYYEKEERGRGNFPDRFSARQFPNYSSELNVNALLLGDSALYLCASSRGQGASEQYFGPGTRLTVT.

V gene TRBV7-2 combines with J gene TRBJ1-5; D ambiguous. The germline gives CDR1 SGHTA, CDR2 FQGNSA. This CDR3 has 13 amino acids. Trimming cost V 1 base and J 4 bases, with 5 bases left between them. The DNA for the CDR3 is TGTGCCAGCAGCTTAGTTCAGAATCAGCCCCAGCATTTT. Translation: CASSLVQNQPQHF.